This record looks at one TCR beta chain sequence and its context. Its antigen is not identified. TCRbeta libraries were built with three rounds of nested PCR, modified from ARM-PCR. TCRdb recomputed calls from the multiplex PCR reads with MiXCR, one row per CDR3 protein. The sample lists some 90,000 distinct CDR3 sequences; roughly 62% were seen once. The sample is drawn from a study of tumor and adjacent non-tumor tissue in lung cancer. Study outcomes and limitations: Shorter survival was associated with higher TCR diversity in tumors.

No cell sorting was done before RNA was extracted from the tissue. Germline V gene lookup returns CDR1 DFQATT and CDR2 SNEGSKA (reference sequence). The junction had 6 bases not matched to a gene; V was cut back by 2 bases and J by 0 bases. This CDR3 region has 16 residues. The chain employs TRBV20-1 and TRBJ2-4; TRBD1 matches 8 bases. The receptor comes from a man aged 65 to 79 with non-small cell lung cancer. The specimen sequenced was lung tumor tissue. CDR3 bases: TGCAGTGCTAGATCGGGACAGGCCCTAGCCAAAAACATTCAGTACTTC. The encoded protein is CSARSGQALAKNIQYF.